Following are 22 T cell receptor beta chains from one sample sequenced in a study of memory CD4+ T cells and cytomegalovirus serostatus. Libraries were prepared by immunoSEQ multiplex PCR; TCRdb keeps only in-frame clonotypes and omits some of them. The sample lists tens of thousands of clones; 78% were seen once. Single viable CD3+CD4+CD8-CD45RO+ cells were sorted as the memory CD4+ T cells. Sequencing was done on a sample of memory CD4+ T cells from blood. These receptors were obtained from an adult in good health and CMV-seronegative.

This rearrangement joins TRBV14 to TRBJ2-3; D remains ambiguous. CDR3 length equals 15 residues. The germline CDR1 and CDR2 sequences are SGHDN and FVKESK. V gave up 6 bases and J gave up 4 bases, with 17 bases separating them. This CDR3 is CASSPPGRRADTQYF. CDR3 sequence (DNA): TGTGCCAGCAGTCCTCCTGGACGTCGGGCAGATACGCAGTATTTT.

The DNA for the CDR3 is TGCGCCAGCAGTCAATCCAAAAGAGGGACAGATTATGGCTACACCTTC. It is translated as CASSQSKRGTDYGYTF. The V call is TRBV23-1, the J call TRBJ1-2; TRBD1 aligns across 7 bases. TRBV23-1 is treated as an ORF (open reading frame) with a function not yet certain. There are 16 residues in the CDR3. The J segment lost 5 bases and the V segment lost 0 bases, leaving 9 bases of the junction unmatched.

The chain joins TRBV5-1 to TRBJ2-3, with D unclear. The germline V and J ends were trimmed by 4 bases and 6 bases, with 15 bases remaining between them. Germline CDR1 and CDR2: SGHRS and YFSETQ. This CDR3 is built from 14 residues. The CDR3 sequence: CASSPQVGWDTQYF. In DNA form, the CDR3 reads TGCGCCAGCAGCCCCCAAGTGGGTTGGGATACGCAGTATTTT.

The rearrangement links TRBV5-1 to TRBJ2-3; 8 nucleotides align to TRBD2. This CDR3 is 16 amino acids long. With V trimmed by 3 bases and J by 0 bases, 6 bases remained unmatched. Germline assignment: CDR1 SGHRS and CDR2 YFSETQ. This CDR3 reads CASSSSSGRSTDTQYF. The CDR3 DNA reads as TGCGCCAGCAGCTCCTCTAGCGGGCGTAGCACAGATACGCAGTATTTT.

The chain has TRBV5-1 and TRBJ2-3; TRBD1 might be the D (6 bases). Germline V gene lookup returns CDR1 SGHRS and CDR2 YFSETQ. CDR3 size: 15 residues. Trimming took off 0 bases at V and 4 bases at J, with 12 bases between the two ends. The CDR3 bases are TGCGCCAGCAGCTTGGCCAGGGGTGTGGCAGATACGCAGTATTTT. Translating gives CASSLARGVADTQYF.

The rearrangement uses TRBV6-1 and TRBJ2-1, with D possibly being TRBD1 (6 bases). CDR3 size: 17 residues. V shed 4 bases and J shed 9 bases, with 25 bases lying between them. Germline V gives CDR1 MNHNS, CDR2 SASEGT. CDR3 sequence (DNA): TGTGCCAGCAGTGGAGGGGGTTACAGGGTTAGACTTGGTGAGCAGTTCTTC. It specifies CASSGGGYRVRLGEQFF.

The chain recombines TRBV6-1 with TRBJ2-1, with 7 bases that match TRBD2. This CDR3 has 14 amino acids. Trimming cost V 10 bases and J 7 bases; bases outside gene matches: 13. The germline CDR1 and CDR2 sequences are MNHNS and SASEGT. The CDR3 loop is CATQRATSSNEQFF. CDR3 nucleotides: TGTGCCACCCAGCGGGCGACTAGCAGTAATGAGCAGTTCTTC.

V gene TRBV5-1 combines with J gene TRBJ2-6; no clear D. The CDR3 covers 15 residues. Between the trimmed V and J ends, which lost 4 bases and 1 base, there was a span of 9 bases. CDR1 and CDR2 from the germline V gene are SGHRS and YFSETQ. The CDR3 reads CASSLEGSGANVLTF. Written as DNA, the CDR3 is TGCGCCAGCAGCCTGGAAGGGTCTGGGGCCAACGTCCTGACTTTC.

The V gene is TRBV11-1, the J gene TRBJ2-3; 8 bases align to TRBD2. After removal of 7 bases from V and 3 bases from J, the junction contained 9 bases not matched to a gene. The CDR3 extends over 15 amino acids. The germline gives CDR1 SGHAT, CDR2 FQDESV (reference sequence). The CDR3 DNA reads TGTGCCAGCACCTATAGCGGGGCCGGGACAGATACGCAGTATTTT. The encoded protein is CASTYSGAGTDTQYF.

This chain joins TRBV5-1 and TRBJ1-2, with a tentative D call TRBD1 (5 bases). Trimming pared 1 base from V and 5 bases from J, leaving 12 bases between. The CDR3 is 14 amino acids. The V gene's germline CDR1 is SGHRS and CDR2 YFSETQ. The CDR3 nucleotides read TGCGCCAGCAGCTTGTCTGGGGCTCAATATGGCTACACCTTC. Amino acids: CASSLSGAQYGYTF.

V is TRBV4-1 and J is TRBJ2-4; D possibly uses TRBD1 or TRBD2 (6 bases each). Germline CDR1 reads MGHRA; CDR2 reads YSYEKL. The CDR3 totals 19 residues. V dropped 0 bases and J dropped 0 bases, with 18 bases sitting between them. The CDR3 region is CASSQESGADGGAKNIQYF. In DNA, the CDR3 is TGCGCCAGCAGCCAAGAATCGGGGGCCGACGGGGGAGCCAAAAACATTCAGTACTTC.

The chain combines TRBV6-5 with TRBJ2-7; 7 bases fit TRBD2. J lost 7 bases, V lost 6 bases, and 3 bases had no gene match. The length of the CDR3 is 11 residues. Germline V gene lookup returns CDR1 MNHEY and CDR2 SVGAGI. DNA for the CDR3: TGTGCCAGCAGCTGGGGGGGTGAGCAGTACTTC. This encodes CASSWGGEQYF.

The rearrangement joins TRBV27 to TRBJ1-1, with a tentative D call TRBD1 (6 bases). Germline loops: CDR1 MNHEY, CDR2 SMNVEV (reference sequence). The CDR3 totals 14 residues. The V and J ends lost 2 bases and 6 bases respectively, with 13 bases between them. CDR3 coding DNA: TGTGCCAGCAGTTTAACAGGGACTCGAGCTGAAGCTTTCTTT. Encoded protein: CASSLTGTRAEAFF.

The chain couples TRBV11-1 to TRBJ2-5; 10 positions match TRBD1. The germline V gene has CDR1 SGHAT and CDR2 FQDESV (reference sequence). With V trimmed by 5 bases and J by 4 bases, 1 base remained unmatched. The CDR3 loop spans 13 amino acids. DNA for the CDR3: TGTGCCAGCAGCGACAGGGGGCGAGAGACCCAGTACTTC. Its protein product is CASSDRGRETQYF.

This chain joins TRBV12-5 and TRBJ2-1, with D tentatively TRBD1 (5 bases). Trimming pared 3 bases from V and 8 bases from J, leaving 17 bases between. The CDR3 totals 15 residues. CDR1 is LGHNT and CDR2 is FRNRAP in the germline V gene. CDR3 nucleotide sequence: TGTGCTAGTGGTTTAGGGCAGGGTGGCTATTATGAGCAGTTCTTC. Residues: CASGLGQGGYYEQFF.

The count of this clone is one. This chain connects TRBV6-6 to TRBJ1-3; D is unresolved. Germline V CDR1 and CDR2: MNHNY, SVGAGI (reference sequence). The CDR3 totals 13 residues. Trimming took 6 bases from V and 11 from J, leaving 17 bases between them. For the CDR3, the DNA is TGTGCCAGCAGGACCGGAGGTTTATCGCCCATATATTTT. Encoded protein: CASRTGGLSPIYF.

The rearrangement joins TRBV7-9 to TRBJ2-3; TRBD1 is a possible D gene (5 bases). V lost 0 bases to trimming and J lost 0 bases, with 16 bases between them. This CDR3 has 18 residues. Looked up from germline, CDR1 is SEHNR and CDR2 is FQNEAQ (reference sequence). The chain's CDR3 is CASSLAGHTLISTDTQYF. The CDR3 DNA sequence: TGTGCCAGCAGCTTAGCGGGGCACACCCTTATAAGCACAGATACGCAGTATTTT.

This clone was counted only a few times. The genes are TRBV10-3 and TRBJ2-2; the match to TRBD1 covers 9 bases. The germline CDR1 and CDR2 sequences are ENHRY and SYGVKD. Unmatched junction bases numbered 6, after V lost 7 bases and J lost 6 bases. The CDR3 spans 14 residues. The CDR3 bases are TGTGCCATCACAACAGGGGGCCAGGCCGGGGAGCTGTTTTTT. It translates to CAITTGGQAGELFF.

The CDR3 spells CASSLGRSVADTEAFF. Here the CDR3 DNA reads TGCGCCAGCAGCTTGGGTCGTTCGGTAGCTGACACTGAAGCTTTCTTT. The V call is TRBV5-1, the J call TRBJ1-1; no clear D gene. In germline, CDR1 is SGHRS, CDR2 YFSETQ. V gave up 0 bases and J gave up 3 bases, with 15 bases separating them. This CDR3 spans 16 amino acids.

The chain recombines TRBV5-6 with TRBJ2-7, with 8 bases identical to TRBD1. This CDR3 is 14 amino acids long. Germline loops: CDR1 SGHDT, CDR2 YYEEEE. V lost 4 bases, J lost 3 bases, and 6 bases stayed unmatched. The DNA for the CDR3 is TGTGCCAGCAGCGTGGACAGGGACGACTACGAGCAGTACTTC. Translating it yields CASSVDRDDYEQYF.

The rearrangement joins TRBV25-1 to TRBJ1-4; TRBD1 aligns across 9 bases. The CDR3 extends over 16 amino acids. Germline assignment: CDR1 MGHDK and CDR2 SYGVNS. J gave up 10 bases and V 6 bases, and 15 bases lay outside the gene matches. CDR3 sequence (DNA): TGTGCCAGCAGCCCTCAGCCAGGACAGGGGTTTGGAAAACTGTTTTTT. Translation gives CASSPQPGQGFGKLFF.

The chain joins TRBV5-8 to TRBJ1-5; maybe TRBD1 (5 bases). Trimming removed 0 bases from V and 3 bases from J, with 13 bases in between. From germline, CDR1 is SGHTS and CDR2 YDEGEE. This CDR3 region has 16 residues. The CDR3 loop reads CASSLARGRANQPQHF. CDR3 nucleotides: TGTGCCAGCAGCTTGGCCCGAGGCAGGGCCAATCAGCCCCAGCATTTT.